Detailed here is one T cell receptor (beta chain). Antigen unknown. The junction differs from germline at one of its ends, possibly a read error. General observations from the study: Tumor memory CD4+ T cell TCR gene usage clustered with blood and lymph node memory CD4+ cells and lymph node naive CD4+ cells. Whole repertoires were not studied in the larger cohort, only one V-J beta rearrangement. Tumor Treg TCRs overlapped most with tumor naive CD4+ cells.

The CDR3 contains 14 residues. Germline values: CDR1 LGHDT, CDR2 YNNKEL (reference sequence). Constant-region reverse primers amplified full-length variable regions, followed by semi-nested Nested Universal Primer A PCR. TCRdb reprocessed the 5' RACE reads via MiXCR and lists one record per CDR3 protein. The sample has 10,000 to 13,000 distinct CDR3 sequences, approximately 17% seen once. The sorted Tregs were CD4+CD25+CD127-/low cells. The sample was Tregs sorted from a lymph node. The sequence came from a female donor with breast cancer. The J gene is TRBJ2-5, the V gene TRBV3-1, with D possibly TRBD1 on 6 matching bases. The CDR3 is CANSQTTGKETQYF. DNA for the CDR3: TGTGCCAACAGCCAAACCACAGGGAAAGAGACCCAGTACTTC.